This T cell receptor beta chain is drawn from a study of CD8 T cells in Susac syndrome. Germline V CDR1 and CDR2: LNHNV, YYDKDF (reference sequence). Trimming removed 1 base from V and 4 bases from J, with 16 bases in between. This CDR3 spans 16 amino acids. RNA was extracted with the RNeasy kit, and a quantity of roughly 0.45 to 1 ug was reverse transcribed using random hexamers. A multiplex approach, immunoSEQ multiplex PCR, amplified TCR beta CDR3 across 54 Vbeta and 13 Jbeta. In TCRdb, the immunoSEQ multiplex PCR reads were re-called with MiXCR into one record per CDR3 protein. The sample includes some 180,000 distinct CDR3 sequences, 93% seen only once; the top ten take around 0.1%. Sequencing of TCR beta was performed on blood CD8+ and CD4+ T cells. The CD8+ and CD4+ T cells were isolated magnetically using a negative isolation approach, whereas the TEMRA cells were enriched by FACS.

The chain employs TRBV15 and TRBJ1-2, with D tentatively TRBD1 (5 bases). Sequences were obtained from CD4+ T cells from PBMCs. This clonotype originated in a human donor in good health. The CDR3 loop is CATSRVRSTGLYGYTF. As DNA, the CDR3 is TGTGCCACCAGCAGAGTTCGCTCCACGGGGCTCTATGGCTACACCTTC.